The TCR beta chain under discussion was sequenced for a study of T cell repertoires in cytomegalovirus infection. Using its own MiXCR run on the reads, TCRdb lists one record per CDR3 protein. The sample lists 150,000 to 200,000 distinct CDR3 sequences, roughly 9.8% occurring once. Germline V gives CDR1 MNHEY, CDR2 SVGEGT. The CDR3 loop spans 17 amino acids. The ends were cut back, 5 bases at V and 6 bases at J, with 22 bases in the middle. This clonotype was obtained from a human donor in good health (CMV status not recorded). Some clones in this sample may be carry-over from other donors' samples. J is TRBJ2-2 and V is TRBV6-2 or TRBV6-3; no clear D gene. Sequencing was done on a sample of PBMCs. The CDR3 coding sequence is TGTGCCAGCAGTCCGAAATTATCCTTAAGGGCGTCCGGGGAGCTGTTTTTT. Amino acid sequence: CASSPKLSLRASGELFF.